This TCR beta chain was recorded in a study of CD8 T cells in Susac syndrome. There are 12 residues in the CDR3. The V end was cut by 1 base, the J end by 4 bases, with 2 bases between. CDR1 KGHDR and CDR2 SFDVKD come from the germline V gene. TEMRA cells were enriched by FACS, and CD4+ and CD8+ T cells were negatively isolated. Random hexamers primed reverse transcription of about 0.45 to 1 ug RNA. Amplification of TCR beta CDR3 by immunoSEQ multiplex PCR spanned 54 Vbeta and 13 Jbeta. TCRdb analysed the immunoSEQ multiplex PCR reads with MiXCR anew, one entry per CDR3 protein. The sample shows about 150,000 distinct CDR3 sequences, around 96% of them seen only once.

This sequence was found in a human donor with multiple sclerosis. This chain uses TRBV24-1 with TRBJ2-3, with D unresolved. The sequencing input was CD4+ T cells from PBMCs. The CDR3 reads CATSDFPDTQYF. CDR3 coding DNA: TGTGCCACCAGTGATTTCCCAGATACGCAGTATTTT.